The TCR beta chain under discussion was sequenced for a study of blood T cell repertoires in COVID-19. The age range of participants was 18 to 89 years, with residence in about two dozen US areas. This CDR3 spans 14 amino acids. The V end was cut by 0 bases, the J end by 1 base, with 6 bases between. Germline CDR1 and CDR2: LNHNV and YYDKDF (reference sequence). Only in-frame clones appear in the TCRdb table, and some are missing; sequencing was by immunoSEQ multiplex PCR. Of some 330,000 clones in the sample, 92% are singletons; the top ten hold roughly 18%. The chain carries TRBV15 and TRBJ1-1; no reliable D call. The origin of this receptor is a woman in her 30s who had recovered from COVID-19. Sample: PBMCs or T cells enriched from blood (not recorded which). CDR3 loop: CATSRDLANTEAFF. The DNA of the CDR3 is TGTGCCACCAGCAGAGATTTAGCGAACACTGAAGCTTTCTTT.